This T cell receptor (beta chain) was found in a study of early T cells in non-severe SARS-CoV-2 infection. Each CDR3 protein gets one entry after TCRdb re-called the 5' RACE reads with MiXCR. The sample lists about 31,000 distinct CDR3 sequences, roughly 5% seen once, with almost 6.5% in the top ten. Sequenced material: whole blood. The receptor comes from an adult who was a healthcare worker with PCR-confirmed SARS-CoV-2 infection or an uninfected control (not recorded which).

The CDR3 region is CASSYTSRADEQFF. In nucleotides, the CDR3 is TGTGCCAGCTCCTACACATCACGCGCCGATGAGCAGTTCTTC. The chain employs TRBV3-1 and TRBJ2-1; D is unresolved. The V end lost 8 bases, the J end lost 8 bases, and 19 bases lay between the germline ends. Germline CDR1 is LGHDT and CDR2 is YNNKEL (reference sequence). The CDR3 sequence is 14 residues long.